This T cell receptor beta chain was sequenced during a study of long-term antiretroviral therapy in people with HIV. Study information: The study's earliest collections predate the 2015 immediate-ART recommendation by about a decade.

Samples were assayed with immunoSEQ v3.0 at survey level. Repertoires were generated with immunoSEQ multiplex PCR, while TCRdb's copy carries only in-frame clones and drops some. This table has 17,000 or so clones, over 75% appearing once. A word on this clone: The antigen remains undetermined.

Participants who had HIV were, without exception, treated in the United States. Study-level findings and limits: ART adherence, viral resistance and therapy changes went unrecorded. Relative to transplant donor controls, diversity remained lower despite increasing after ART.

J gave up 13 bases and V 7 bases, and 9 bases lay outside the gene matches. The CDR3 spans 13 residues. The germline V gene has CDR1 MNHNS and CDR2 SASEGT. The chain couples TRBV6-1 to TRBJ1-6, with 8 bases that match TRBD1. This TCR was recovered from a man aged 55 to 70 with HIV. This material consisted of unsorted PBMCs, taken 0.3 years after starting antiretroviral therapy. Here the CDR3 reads CASTGQVLPPLHF. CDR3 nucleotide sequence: TGTGCCAGCACGGGACAGGTTCTCCCCCCCCTCCACTTT.